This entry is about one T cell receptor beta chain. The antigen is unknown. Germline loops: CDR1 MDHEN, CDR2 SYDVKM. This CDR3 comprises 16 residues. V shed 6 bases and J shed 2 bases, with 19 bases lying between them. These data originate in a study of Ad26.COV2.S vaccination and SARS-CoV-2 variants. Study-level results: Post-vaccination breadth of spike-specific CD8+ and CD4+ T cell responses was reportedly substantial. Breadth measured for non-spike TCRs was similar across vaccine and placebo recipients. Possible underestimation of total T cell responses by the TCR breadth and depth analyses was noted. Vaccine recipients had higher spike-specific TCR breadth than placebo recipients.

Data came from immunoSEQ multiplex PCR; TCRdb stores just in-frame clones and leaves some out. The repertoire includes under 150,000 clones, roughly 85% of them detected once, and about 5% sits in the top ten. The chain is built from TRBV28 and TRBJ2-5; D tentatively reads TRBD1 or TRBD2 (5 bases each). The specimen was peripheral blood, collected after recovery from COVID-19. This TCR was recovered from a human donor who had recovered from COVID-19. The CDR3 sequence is CASSRGRGAKQETQYF. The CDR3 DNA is TGTGCCAGCAGCCGCGGTAGGGGAGCGAAACAAGAGACCCAGTACTTC.